Shown below are 8 T cell receptor beta chains from a single sample sequenced in a study of blood T cell repertoires in COVID-19. Sequenced by immunoSEQ multiplex PCR; TCRdb stores in-frame clones only, minus some. The repertoire includes a few hundred thousand clones, 70% to 90% of them detected once, and roughly 15% sits in the top ten. The sequenced material came from PBMCs or T cells enriched from blood (not recorded which). These TCRs come from a woman in her forties or fifties with acute COVID-19.

The chain carries TRBV28 and TRBJ1-5; 7 positions match TRBD1. The CDR3 has 14 residues. Unmatched junction bases numbered 6, after V lost 3 bases and J lost 7 bases. Germline V gene lookup returns CDR1 MDHEN and CDR2 SYDVKM. The CDR3 bases are TGTGCCAGCAGTTTTGGACAGGCAACCCAGCCCCAGCATTTT. This encodes CASSFGQATQPQHF.

The chain carries TRBV6-2 or TRBV6-3 and TRBJ1-5, with 7 nucleotides matching TRBD1. The junction had 11 bases not matched to a gene; V was cut back by 6 bases and J by 3 bases. Per the germline V gene, CDR1 is MNHEY and CDR2 is SVGEGT. This CDR3 has 16 amino acids. CDR3 DNA sequence: TGTGCCAGCAGCCGCCGGACAGGATGGGACAATCAGCCCCAGCATTTT. Amino acids: CASSRRTGWDNQPQHF.

V is TRBV18 and J is TRBJ1-5; D call uncertain. Trimming pared 3 bases from V and 2 bases from J, leaving 8 bases between. The CDR3 has 14 amino acids. The germline V gene has CDR1 KGHSH and CDR2 LQKENI. CDR3 DNA sequence: TGTGCCAGCTCACCGGTGGGAGGCAATCAGCCCCAGCATTTT. This codes for CASSPVGGNQPQHF.

This chain joins TRBV6-1 and TRBJ2-7, with a possible D match to TRBD2 (5 bases). The V gene's germline CDR1 is MNHNS and CDR2 SASEGT. Trimming stripped 0 bases from V and 1 base from J, with 7 bases between. This CDR3 region has 14 residues. The CDR3 DNA sequence: TGTGCCAGCAGTGAAGCGAGAGGGTCCTACGAGCAGTACTTC. This gives the protein CASSEARGSYEQYF.

V usage is TRBV27 and J usage is TRBJ2-7; 7 bases agree with TRBD2. The germline V gene encodes CDR1 MNHEY and CDR2 SMNVEV (reference sequence). J was trimmed by 4 bases and V by 5 bases; bases with no gene match: 11. The CDR3 totals 15 residues. CDR3 in amino acids: CASSDIRAGLYEQYF. The CDR3 region has the DNA TGTGCCAGCAGTGACATTCGAGCGGGACTTTACGAGCAGTACTTC.

The chain links TRBV28 to TRBJ2-3; tentatively, D is TRBD1 (5 bases). The CDR3 is made up of 16 amino acids. The ends were cut back, 3 bases at V and 2 bases at J, with 15 bases in the middle. Per the germline V gene, CDR1 is MDHEN and CDR2 is SYDVKM. The CDR3 DNA is TGTGCCAGCAGTTTGCAAGGGGCGCGTATCACAGATACGCAGTATTTT. It specifies CASSLQGARITDTQYF.

This clone was counted between two and nine times. V is TRBV30 and J is TRBJ1-5, with TRBD1 identical over 9 bases. The V segment lost 1 base and the J segment 4 bases; nucleotides outside the gene matches: 5. This CDR3 region has 15 residues. Germline CDR1 and CDR2: GTSNPN and SVGIG (reference sequence). This CDR3 is CAWSGTGAGNQPQHF. CDR3 coding DNA: TGTGCCTGGAGTGGGACAGGGGCGGGTAATCAGCCCCAGCATTTT. Full variable domain (missing parts from reference TRBV30 and TRBJ1-5): SQTIHQWPATLVQPVGSPLSLECTVEGTSNPNLYWYRQAAGRGLQLLFYSVGIGQISSEVPQNLSASRPQDRQFILSSKKLLLSDSGFYLCAWSGTGAGNQPQHFGDGTRLSIL.

This clone appeared a single time. The V gene is TRBV9, the J gene TRBJ2-1, with D tentatively TRBD2 (6 bases). The CDR3 is 14 amino acids. V dropped 2 bases and J dropped 8 bases, with 14 bases sitting between them. Looked up from germline, CDR1 is SGDLS and CDR2 is YYNGEE. The CDR3 nucleotides read TGTGCCAGCAGCGTTAGCGGCCCGAGCCATGAGCAGTTCTTC. Translating gives CASSVSGPSHEQFF.